The 23 T cell receptor beta chains below were found in one sample sequenced in a study of shared clonotypes between healthy human individuals. Assay: immunoSEQ multiplex PCR; the TCRdb copy retains only in-frame clones and omits some. The repertoire holds 2 million to 2.5 million clones, with almost 96% as singletons. Sequencing input: naive CD4+ T cells sorted from blood. Subset specified: CD45RA+ positively selected. Receptor source: a man aged 18 to 29 in good health.

The chain links TRBV7-3 to TRBJ2-3; 7 bases line up with TRBD2. The V and J ends lost 5 bases and 3 bases, in that order; junction bases with no gene match: 14. The length of the CDR3 is 17 residues. Germline assignment: CDR1 SGHTA and CDR2 FQGTGA. In DNA form, the CDR3 reads TGTGCCAGCAGCCCCCTCCCCCAGCGGGGAGGGACAGATACGCAGTATTTT. Its protein product is CASSPLPQRGGTDTQYF.

To note about this clone: Other DNA sequences from this sample encode an identical CDR3 as well. The rearrangement links TRBV29-1 to TRBJ1-6; D not certain. V was trimmed by 0 bases and J by 12 bases, leaving 9 bases between them. CDR1 is SQVTM, CDR2 ANQGSEA, per germline. The CDR3 has 12 amino acids. This CDR3 reads CSVEDAGGPLHF. CDR3 sequence (DNA): TGCAGCGTTGAAGACGCCGGCGGACCCCTCCACTTT.

Worth noting for this clone: This same CDR3 is encoded by further DNA sequences in the sample. This chain uses TRBV6-5 with TRBJ1-1, with D uncertain. V lost 0 bases and J 4 bases, leaving 9 bases between the germline ends. Germline V gene sequence: CDR1 MNHEY, CDR2 SVGAGI. This CDR3 is 14 amino acids long. The CDR3 loop is CASSYSSGSTEAFF. CDR3 in DNA: TGTGCCAGCAGTTACTCCTCCGGTAGCACTGAAGCTTTCTTT.

The gene calls are TRBV2 and TRBJ2-3; D is unresolved. This CDR3 contains 13 residues. Germline CDR1 SNHLY, CDR2 FYNNEI. V dropped 7 bases and J dropped 0 bases, with 8 bases sitting between them. CDR3 nucleotides: TGTGCCAGCAAGGGCAGAAGCACAGATACGCAGTATTTT. Its protein is CASKGRSTDTQYF.

Turning to this clone: Other DNA sequences in the same sample also yield this CDR3. This sequence joins TRBV2 and TRBJ1-5; D not resolved. V dropped 1 base and J dropped 4 bases, with 5 bases sitting between them. The CDR3 covers 13 residues. CDR1 is SNHLY and CDR2 is FYNNEI in the germline V gene. CDR3 bases: TGTGCCAGCAGTGAAGTCCCAAATCAGCCCCAGCATTTT. It encodes CASSEVPNQPQHF.

This chain connects TRBV18 to TRBJ1-6; D gene uncertain. V was shortened by 2 bases and J by 6 bases, with 14 bases between the two germline ends. Germline loops: CDR1 KGHSH, CDR2 LQKENI. The CDR3 totals 16 residues. CDR3 DNA: TGTGCCAGCTCACCAACTAGCGTAGAAATTAATTCACCCCTCCACTTT. Translating gives CASSPTSVEINSPLHF.

This chain uses TRBV7-9 with TRBJ2-3; 7 nucleotides align to TRBD2. Germline V gene lookup returns CDR1 SEHNR and CDR2 FQNEAQ (reference sequence). This CDR3 has 15 amino acids. V was pared by 0 bases and J by 6 bases, with 6 bases of the junction left unmatched. CDR3 sequence reads: CASSLAREGSDTQYF. In DNA, the CDR3 is TGTGCCAGCAGCTTAGCTAGGGAGGGATCCGATACGCAGTATTTT. Full variable domain (missing parts from reference TRBV7-9 and TRBJ2-3): DTGVSQNPRHKITKRGQNVTFRCDPISEHNRLYWYRQTLGQGPEFLTYFQNEAQLEKSRLLSDRFSAERPKGSFSTLEIQRTEQGDSAMYLCASSLAREGSDTQYFGPGTRLTVL.

The rearrangement uses TRBV6-5 and TRBJ1-6; D gene unclear. The CDR3 is made up of 16 amino acids. Germline V CDR1 and CDR2: MNHEY, SVGAGI. Trimming shortened V by 0 bases and J by 6 bases, and 12 bases separated the two germline ends. CDR3 protein: CASSYSPTQLNSPLHF. DNA for the CDR3: TGTGCCAGCAGTTACTCGCCAACACAGCTTAATTCACCCCTCCACTTT.

V usage is TRBV5-4 and J usage is TRBJ2-3; D may correspond to TRBD1 or TRBD2 (5 bases each). V was pared by 4 bases and J by 1 base, with 13 bases between. The CDR3 contains 15 residues. CDR1 is SGHNT, CDR2 YYREEE, per germline (reference sequence). The chain's CDR3 is CASSPPGRGTDTQYF. CDR3 sequence (DNA): TGTGCCAGCAGCCCCCCGGGGCGGGGCACAGATACGCAGTATTTT.

The CDR3 region is CASSYLEGTGTKNIQYF. Written as DNA, the CDR3 is TGTGCCAGCAGCTACTTGGAAGGCACAGGGACCAAAAACATTCAGTACTTC. The gene calls are TRBV7-9 and TRBJ2-4, with D perhaps matching TRBD1 (6 bases). The CDR3 spans 17 residues. V gave up 4 bases and J gave up 2 bases, with 18 bases separating them. The germline gives CDR1 SEHNR, CDR2 FQNEAQ (reference sequence).

This rearrangement joins TRBV4-3 to TRBJ2-4; D not resolved. The germline gives CDR1 LGHNA, CDR2 YSLEER. The CDR3 has 15 amino acids. Trimming removed 0 bases from V and 0 bases from J, with 6 bases in between. CDR3 nucleotides: TGCGCCAGCAGCCAAGATTGGGGAGCCAAAAACATTCAGTACTTC. Translation: CASSQDWGAKNIQYF.

This clone appeared once. This chain links TRBV10-1 with TRBJ1-2; D call uncertain. Germline assignment: CDR1 WNHNN and CDR2 SYGVQD (reference sequence). This CDR3 is built from 13 residues. Trimming took off 3 bases at V and 5 bases at J, with 10 bases between the two ends. CDR3 sequence (DNA): TGCGCCAGCAGTGATTCGGCGGCTTATGGCTACACCTTC. Translated, it gives CASSDSAAYGYTF.

About this clone itself: This sample includes further DNA sequences coding for the same CDR3. The chain recombines TRBV6-1 with TRBJ2-5; D not resolved. This CDR3 spans 11 amino acids. Germline CDR1 and CDR2: MNHNS and SASEGT. V dropped 2 bases and J dropped 5 bases, with 3 bases sitting between them. CDR3 nucleotide sequence: TGTGCCAGCAGTGAATTGGAGACCCAGTACTTC. Translating it yields CASSELETQYF.

This clone was counted a single time. V gene TRBV6-1 combines with J gene TRBJ2-2; TRBD1 matches at 8 bases. CDR1 is MNHNS, CDR2 SASEGT, per germline. The CDR3 sequence is 15 residues long. The V and J ends lost 3 bases and 5 bases, in that order; junction bases with no gene match: 5. The CDR3 DNA reads TGTGCCAGCAGTGATCAGGGGGCTGTAACCGGGGAGCTGTTTTTT. It codes for CASSDQGAVTGELFF.

The chain couples TRBV4-3 to TRBJ1-5; D not certain. The germline V and J ends were trimmed by 0 bases and 3 bases, with 6 bases remaining between them. CDR1 LGHNA and CDR2 YSLEER come from the germline V gene. The CDR3 loop spans 14 amino acids. CDR3 loop: CASSQEQINQPQHF. DNA of the CDR3: TGCGCCAGCAGCCAAGAACAGATCAATCAGCCCCAGCATTTT.

Notes on this clone: This specimen includes other DNA sequences encoding the same CDR3. The V and J genes are TRBV5-1 and TRBJ2-5; possible D gene TRBD1, 6 bases. V lost 4 bases to trimming and J lost 5 bases, with 15 bases between them. The CDR3 contains 14 residues. The V gene's germline CDR1 is SGHRS and CDR2 YFSETQ. CDR3: CASSPTGAGETQYF. The DNA of the CDR3 is TGCGCCAGCAGCCCGACAGGCGCTGGGGAGACCCAGTACTTC.

The chain recombines TRBV6-5 with TRBJ2-3; TRBD2 aligns across 9 bases. Trimming at V came to 2 bases and at J to 6 bases, leaving 9 bases not matched to a gene. The germline CDR1 and CDR2 sequences are MNHEY and SVGAGI. The CDR3 is 16 amino acids. This chain's CDR3 is CASSYGKLAGGDTQYF. CDR3 DNA: TGTGCCAGCAGTTACGGGAAACTAGCGGGTGGGGATACGCAGTATTTT.

The chain joins TRBV7-9 to TRBJ2-5, with D perhaps TRBD2 (5 bases). Between the trimmed V and J ends, which lost 3 bases and 1 base, there was a span of 12 bases. CDR1 and CDR2 from the germline V gene are SEHNR and FQNEAQ (reference sequence). The CDR3 consists of 15 residues. The CDR3: CASSLASTVQETQYF. CDR3 nucleotide sequence: TGTGCCAGCAGCTTGGCTAGCACGGTCCAAGAGACCCAGTACTTC. Based on the CDR3 plus reference TRBV7-9 and TRBJ2-5, the full variable domain is DTGVSQNPRHKITKRGQNVTFRCDPISEHNRLYWYRQTLGQGPEFLTYFQNEAQLEKSRLLSDRFSAERPKGSFSTLEIQRTEQGDSAMYLCASSLASTVQETQYFGPGTRLLVL.

Concerning this clone itself: Other DNA sequences in the sample encode the same CDR3. V gene TRBV7-2 combines with J gene TRBJ2-7; weak D call: TRBD2 (5 bases). Germline CDR1 SGHTA, CDR2 FQGNSA. V lost 2 bases and J lost 3, with 11 bases in between. This CDR3 contains 14 residues. The CDR3 DNA follows: TGTGCCAGCAGCTTATCGGGGTTCAGCTACGAGCAGTACTTC. Translating it yields CASSLSGFSYEQYF.

The chain combines TRBV5-1 with TRBJ2-3, with 7 positions matching TRBD2. Trimming took 5 bases from V and 4 from J; bases not matched to a gene: 4. CDR1 is SGHRS, CDR2 YFSETQ, per germline. This CDR3 is built from 13 residues. CDR3 coding DNA: TGCGCCAGCAGGAAGCGGGATCCAGATACGCAGTATTTT. Translation gives CASRKRDPDTQYF.

The V call is TRBV5-1, the J call TRBJ2-5, with 7 nucleotides matching TRBD1. Germline trimming cut 2 bases from V and 4 bases from J; bases unmatched to any gene: 8. Germline-derived CDR1 and CDR2 are SGHRS and YFSETQ. The CDR3 is made up of 15 amino acids. This CDR3 reads CASSLGTVDLETQYF. The CDR3 DNA sequence: TGCGCCAGCAGCTTAGGGACAGTTGATTTAGAGACCCAGTACTTC.

V usage is TRBV5-1 and J usage is TRBJ2-5; 12 bases line up with TRBD2. Germline trimming cut 2 bases from V and 4 bases from J; bases unmatched to any gene: 6. The CDR3 has 16 amino acids. Germline lookup yields CDR1 SGHRS and CDR2 YFSETQ. The CDR3 DNA follows: TGCGCCAGCAGCTTACCTAGCGGGAGGGCTACAGAGACCCAGTACTTC. Amino acids: CASSLPSGRATETQYF.

As regards this clone: This sample includes further DNA sequences coding for the same CDR3. The chain has TRBV5-1 and TRBJ2-7, with D tentatively TRBD1 or TRBD2 (5 bases each). The CDR3 extends over 15 amino acids. The V end lost 0 bases, the J end lost 0 bases, and 10 bases lay between the germline ends. Germline assignment: CDR1 SGHRS and CDR2 YFSETQ. The CDR3 bases are TGCGCCAGCAGCTTGGAGAGGGGACCCTCCTACGAGCAGTACTTC. The encoded protein is CASSLERGPSYEQYF.